This T cell receptor beta chain was retrieved from a study of radiation and T cells in renal cell carcinoma. Study-level findings and limits: Without pretreatment biopsies, baseline tumor clonotype presence was undetermined.

This table comes from immunoSEQ multiplex PCR, and its TCRdb copy is limited to in-frame clones, with some not included. The sample holds more than 120,000 clones, 65% to 90% seen once. As regards this clone: Its antigen is unidentified.

Germline V gene data show CDR1 as SEHNR and CDR2 as FQNEAQ (reference sequence). V lost 5 bases to trimming and J lost 7 bases; unmatched junction nucleotides: 9. There are 16 residues in the CDR3. Time point given: blood 4 weeks post-SBRT, at nephrectomy. Regarding treatment: 15 Gy SBRT to primary tumor, nephrectomy 4 weeks later. Nephrectomy followed 15 Gy stereotactic body radiation by 4 weeks. The chain employs TRBV7-9 and TRBJ2-1; 12 bases align to TRBD2. This clonotype was sampled from a woman between 45 and 60 years old with renal cell carcinoma. Sequences were derived from blood, sampled from a patient whose treatment included radiotherapy and nephrectomy. The CDR3 region has the DNA TGTGCCAGCAGCCCAATACTAGCGGGAGGCCCGAATGAGCAGTTCTTC. Protein: CASSPILAGGPNEQFF.